This T cell receptor (beta chain) was sequenced for a study of a mutant IDH1 vaccine in newly diagnosed glioma. The CDR3 loop spans 16 amino acids. Germline CDR1 reads LNHDA; CDR2 reads SQIVND (reference sequence). V lost 7 bases, J lost 0 bases, and 18 bases lay in between. The time point is: week 47, end of study. All doses held 300 ug of mutant IDH1 20-mer peptide, with topical imiquimod. TCRdb's table, derived via immunoSEQ multiplex PCR, lists solely in-frame clones and lacks some. The sample yields tens of thousands of clones, less than 85% seen once. For this clone: What it binds is unknown.

This TCR came from a man aged 18 to 29 with glioma. Some clones in this sample may be carry-over from other donors' samples. The source was PBMCs, collected from a glioma patient whose treatment included an IDH1 peptide vaccine. This chain links TRBV19 with TRBJ1-2; D might be TRBD1 (6 bases). CDR3 bases: TGTGCCAGTATGGGGGGGCGGGGACGCGCTAACTATGGCTACACCTTC. Translation: CASMGGRGRANYGYTF.